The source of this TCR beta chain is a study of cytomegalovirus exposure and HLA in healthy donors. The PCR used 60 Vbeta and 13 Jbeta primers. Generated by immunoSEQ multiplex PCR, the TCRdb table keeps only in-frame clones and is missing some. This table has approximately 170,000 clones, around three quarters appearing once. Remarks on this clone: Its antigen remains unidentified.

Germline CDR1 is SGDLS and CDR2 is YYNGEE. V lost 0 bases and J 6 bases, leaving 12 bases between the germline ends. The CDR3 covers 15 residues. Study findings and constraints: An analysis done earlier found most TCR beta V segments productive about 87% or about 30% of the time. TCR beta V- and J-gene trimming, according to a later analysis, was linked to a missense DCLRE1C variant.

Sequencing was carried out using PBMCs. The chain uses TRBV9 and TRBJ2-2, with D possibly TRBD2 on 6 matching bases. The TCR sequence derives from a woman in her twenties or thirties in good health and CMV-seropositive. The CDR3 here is CASSVAFAGPGELFF. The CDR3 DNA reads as TGTGCCAGCAGCGTAGCTTTTGCGGGGCCCGGGGAGCTGTTTTTT.